One and the same sample provided the 10 T cell receptor beta chains below, sequenced in a study of blood T cell repertoires in COVID-19 (dated by TCRdb to about 2020). Libraries were made using the immunoSEQ multiplex PCR assay. This immuneACCESS table, as held by TCRdb, lists in-frame sequences with V and J called but not all clones. Of the missing ones, under half trace to an unresolved V gene in checked studies; the others have no known cause. Counted in this sample were 45,000 to 60,000 clones; 90% to 95% of them appeared once. The top ten clonotypes cover almost 4% of the sample. The sequenced material came from peripheral blood. The receptor set was obtained from a man aged 45-65 years with acute or convalescent COVID-19.

The rearrangement links TRBV6-5 to TRBJ2-2, with 8 bases aligning to TRBD1. Unmatched junction bases numbered 8, after V lost 7 bases and J lost 7 bases. The length of the CDR3 is 14 residues. Germline-derived CDR1 and CDR2 are MNHEY and SVGAGI. The CDR3 protein is CASTSGQEVGELFF. Here the CDR3 DNA reads TGTGCCAGCACCTCGGGACAGGAGGTCGGGGAGCTGTTTTTT.

This chain connects TRBV6-5 to TRBJ2-2; 8 positions match TRBD1. The CDR3 sequence is 15 residues long. CDR1 MNHEY and CDR2 SVGAGI come from the germline V gene. V shed 6 bases and J 3 bases; nucleotides not matched to a gene: 6. For the CDR3, the DNA is TGTGCCAGCAGGCCAGACAGGGGATACACCGGGGAGCTGTTTTTT. This codes for CASRPDRGYTGELFF.

The J gene is TRBJ1-2, the V gene TRBV5-1; the D gene is possibly TRBD1 (5 bases). CDR3 length: 13 residues. Germline CDR1 SGHRS, CDR2 YFSETQ. V was shortened by 4 bases and J by 10 bases, with 17 bases between the two germline ends. Written as DNA, the CDR3 is TGCGCCAGCAGCCCCTCGGGGGGGGAAGACTACACCTTC. Translation: CASSPSGGEDYTF.

V usage is TRBV5-1 and J usage is TRBJ1-3; possible D gene TRBD1, 5 bases. V lost 6 bases and J 2 bases, leaving 15 bases between the germline ends. Germline V gene sequence: CDR1 SGHRS, CDR2 YFSETQ. The CDR3 totals 15 residues. CDR3 residues: CASTNTGTPGNTIYF. In DNA form, the CDR3 reads TGCGCCAGCACCAACACAGGAACTCCTGGAAACACCATATATTTT.

The V and J genes are TRBV14 and TRBJ2-7; the match to TRBD2 covers 8 bases. Germline V gene lookup returns CDR1 SGHDN and CDR2 FVKESK. J gave up 3 bases and V 4 bases, and 5 bases lay outside the gene matches. The CDR3 is 14 residues long. CDR3 sequence (DNA): TGTGCCAGCAGCCGGCAGAGCGGGAGCTACGAGCAGTACTTC. This gives the protein CASSRQSGSYEQYF.

The chain is built from TRBV7-9 and TRBJ1-2; 8 positions match TRBD1. With 5 bases clipped from V and 0 bases from J, the junction kept 11 bases outside the gene matches. This CDR3 comprises 17 residues. Germline V gene lookup returns CDR1 SEHNR and CDR2 FQNEAQ (reference sequence). CDR3 loop: CASSPDRVLLSNYGYTF. In DNA form, the CDR3 reads TGTGCCAGCAGCCCGGACAGGGTACTCCTGTCTAACTATGGCTACACCTTC.

The genes are TRBV18 and TRBJ2-3; TRBD2 matches at 14 bases. This CDR3 spans 18 amino acids. Unmatched junction bases numbered 8, after V lost 2 bases and J lost 4 bases. Germline values: CDR1 KGHSH, CDR2 LQKENI. The CDR3 sequence is CASSPEGLAGVSSDTQYF. The CDR3, as DNA: TGTGCCAGCTCACCAGAGGGACTAGCGGGAGTTTCATCAGATACGCAGTATTTT.

This clone was counted a few times. The V call is TRBV15, the J call TRBJ2-5; 12 bases line up with TRBD2. CDR1 and CDR2 from the germline V gene are LNHNV and YYDKDF (reference sequence). This CDR3 is 16 amino acids long. V lost 5 bases, J lost 5 bases, and 9 bases stayed unmatched. The CDR3 region is CATSVRTSGAGETQYF. The CDR3 DNA reads as TGTGCCACCAGCGTGAGGACTAGCGGGGCGGGGGAGACCCAGTACTTC.

The CDR3 bases are TGTGCCAGCAGCTTATTGATAGGGGTTGTAGGGACTAGCGACTACGAGCAGTACTTC. Amino acid sequence: CASSLLIGVVGTSDYEQYF. The chain links TRBV7-2 to TRBJ2-7; the match to TRBD2 covers 10 bases. CDR3 length equals 19 residues. In germline, CDR1 is SGHTA, CDR2 FQGNSA. V trimming: 2 bases; J trimming: 3 bases; junction bases outside the gene matches: 16.

The gene calls are TRBV2 and TRBJ1-3, with 9 bases identical to TRBD1. The CDR3 spans 15 residues. V lost 4 bases, J lost 2 bases, and 3 bases stayed unmatched. Per the germline V gene, CDR1 is SNHLY and CDR2 is FYNNEI. The CDR3 sequence is CASSGGQGPGNTIYF. In nucleotides, the CDR3 is TGTGCCAGCAGTGGGGGACAGGGCCCTGGAAACACCATATATTTT.